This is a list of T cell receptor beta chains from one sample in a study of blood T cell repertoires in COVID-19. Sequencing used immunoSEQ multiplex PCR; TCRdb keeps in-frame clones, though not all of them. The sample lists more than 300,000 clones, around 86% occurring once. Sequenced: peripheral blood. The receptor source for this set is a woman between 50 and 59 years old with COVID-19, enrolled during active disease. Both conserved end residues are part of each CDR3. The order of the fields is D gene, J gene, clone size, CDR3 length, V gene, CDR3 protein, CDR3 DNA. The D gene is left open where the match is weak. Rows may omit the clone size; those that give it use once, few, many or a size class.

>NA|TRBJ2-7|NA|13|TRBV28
CGTSGHSSYEQYF
TGTGGGACGTCGGGACATTCCTCCTACGAGCAGTACTTC
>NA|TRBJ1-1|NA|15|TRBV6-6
CASSFDRSRNTEAFF
TGTGCCAGCAGTTTTGACAGGTCCAGGAACACTGAAGCTTTCTTT
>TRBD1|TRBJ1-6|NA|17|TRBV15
CATSRDPGQTRNSPLHF
TGTGCCACCAGCAGAGATCCGGGACAGACCAGGAATTCACCCCTCCACTTT
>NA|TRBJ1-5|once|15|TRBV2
CASSEWQGRDQPQHF
TGTGCCAGCAGTGAATGGCAGGGGAGAGACCAGCCCCAGCATTTT
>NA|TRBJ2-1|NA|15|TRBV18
CASSPGGITHNEQFF
TGTGCCAGCTCACCGGGCGGGATAACCCACAATGAGCAGTTCTTC
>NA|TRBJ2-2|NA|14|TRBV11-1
CASSLGQGTGELFF
TGTGCCAGCAGCTTAGGGCAGGGGACCGGGGAGCTGTTTTTT
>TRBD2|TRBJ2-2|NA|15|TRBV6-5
CASTTSGSFTGELFF
TGTGCCAGCACCACTAGCGGGAGTTTCACCGGGGAGCTGTTTTTT
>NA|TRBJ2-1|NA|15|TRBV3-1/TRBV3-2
CASSQASLIVAEQFF
TGTGCCAGCAGCCAAGCGTCATTGATAGTTGCTGAGCAGTTCTTC
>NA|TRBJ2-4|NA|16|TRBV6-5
CASSYGGSMGKNIQYF
TGTGCCAGCAGTTACGGAGGGTCAATGGGCAAAAACATTCAGTACTTC
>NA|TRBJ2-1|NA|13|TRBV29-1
CSVANWGDNEQFF
TGCAGCGTTGCGAATTGGGGGGACAATGAGCAGTTCTTC
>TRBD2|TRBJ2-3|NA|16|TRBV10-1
CASRAPSAGGTDTQYF
TGCGCCAGCAGAGCCCCCTCAGCGGGAGGCACAGATACGCAGTATTTT
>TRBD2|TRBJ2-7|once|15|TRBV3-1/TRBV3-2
CASSQGTSGIVEQYF
TGTGCCAGCAGCCAGGGGACTAGCGGGATCGTCGAGCAGTACTTC
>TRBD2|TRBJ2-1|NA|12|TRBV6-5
CASSDRTSGQFF
TGTGCCAGCAGCGATCGGACTAGTGGACAGTTCTTC
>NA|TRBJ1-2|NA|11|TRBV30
CAWQGNYGYTF
TGTGCCTGGCAGGGTAACTATGGCTACACCTTC
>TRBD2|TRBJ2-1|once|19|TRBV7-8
CASSLRLAGESWGYNEQFF
TGTGCCAGCAGCTTAAGGCTAGCGGGAGAAAGTTGGGGCTACAATGAGCAGTTCTTC
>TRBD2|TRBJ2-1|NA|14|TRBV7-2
CASRWGGLRNEQFF
TGTGCCAGCAGATGGGGGGGGTTGCGCAATGAGCAGTTCTTC
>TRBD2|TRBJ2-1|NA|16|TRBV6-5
CASSYSSGRANNEQFF
TGTGCCAGCAGTTACTCTAGCGGGAGGGCCAACAATGAGCAGTTCTTC
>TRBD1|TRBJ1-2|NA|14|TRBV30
CAYPFPGQGYGYTF
TGTGCCTACCCGTTCCCGGGACAGGGCTATGGCTACACCTTC
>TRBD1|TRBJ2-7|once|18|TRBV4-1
CASSIPNIKGQGYYEQYF
TGCGCCAGCAGCATACCTAATATTAAAGGACAGGGGTACTACGAGCAGTACTTC
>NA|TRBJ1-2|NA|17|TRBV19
CASSIAGALLTNYGYTF
TGTGCCAGTAGTATAGCAGGGGCCCTCCTAACTAACTATGGCTACACCTTC
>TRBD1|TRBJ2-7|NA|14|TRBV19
CASSIGTEFYEQYF
TGTGCCAGTAGTATCGGGACAGAATTCTACGAGCAGTACTTC
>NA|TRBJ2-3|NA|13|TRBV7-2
CASSFLRPDTQYF
TGTGCCAGCAGCTTCTTGCGTCCAGATACGCAGTATTTT
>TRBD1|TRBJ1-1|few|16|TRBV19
CASTPGTGLMNTEAFF
TGTGCCAGTACGCCTGGGACAGGGCTCATGAACACTGAAGCTTTCTTT
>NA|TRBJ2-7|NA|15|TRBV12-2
CASRSTGECAYEQYF
TGTGCAAGTCGTAGTACAGGGGAATGCGCCTACGAGCAGTACTTC
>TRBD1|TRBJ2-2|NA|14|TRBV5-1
CASSRDRSLGELFF
TGCGCCAGCAGCCGGGACAGGAGTCTCGGGGAGCTGTTTTTT
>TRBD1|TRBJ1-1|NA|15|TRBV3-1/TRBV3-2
CASSQLGQANTEAFF
TGTGCCAGCAGCCAGCTGGGACAGGCGAACACTGAAGCTTTCTTT
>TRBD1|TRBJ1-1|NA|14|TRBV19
CASSVDRVGTEAFF
TGTGCCAGTAGTGTGGACAGGGTGGGAACTGAAGCTTTCTTT
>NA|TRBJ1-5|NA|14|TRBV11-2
CASSSRDIDQPQHF
TGTGCCAGCAGCTCCCGGGACATCGATCAGCCCCAGCATTTT
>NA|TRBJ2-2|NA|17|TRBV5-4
CASSLNLGLGATGELFF
TGTGCCAGCAGCTTGAACCTCGGCCTGGGCGCCACCGGGGAGCTGTTTTTT
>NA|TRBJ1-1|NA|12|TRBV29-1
CSVCEGNTEAFF
TGCAGCGTTTGTGAGGGGAACACTGAAGCTTTCTTT
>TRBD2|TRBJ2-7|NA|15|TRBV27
CASRNRAGGPDEQYF
TGTGCCAGCAGGAATCGGGCGGGAGGGCCTGACGAGCAGTACTTC
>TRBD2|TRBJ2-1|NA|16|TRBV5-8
CASSLKPGLATNEQFF
TGTGCCAGCAGCTTAAAACCGGGACTAGCGACCAATGAGCAGTTCTTC
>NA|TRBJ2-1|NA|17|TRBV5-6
CASSLFSGDITYNEQFF
TGTGCCAGCAGCCTGTTCTCTGGGGACATCACCTACAATGAGCAGTTCTTC
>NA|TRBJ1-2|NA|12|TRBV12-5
CASAQLDYGYTF
TGTGCTAGTGCCCAATTAGACTATGGCTACACCTTC
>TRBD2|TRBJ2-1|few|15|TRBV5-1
CASSLDGGSYNEQFF
TGCGCCAGCAGCTTGGATGGCGGGAGCTACAATGAGCAGTTCTTC
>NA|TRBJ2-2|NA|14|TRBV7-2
CASRRTGNTGELFF
TGTGCCAGCAGGCGTACAGGGAACACCGGGGAGCTGTTTTTT
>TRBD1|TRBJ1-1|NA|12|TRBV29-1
CSVEEGQAEAFF
TGCAGCGTTGAAGAGGGACAGGCTGAAGCTTTCTTT
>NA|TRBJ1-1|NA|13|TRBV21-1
CASRKGLVTEAFF
TGTGCCAGCAGAAAAGGACTGGTGACTGAAGCTTTCTTT
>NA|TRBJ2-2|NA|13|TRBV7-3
CASSTANTGELFF
TGTGCCAGCAGCACAGCGAACACCGGGGAGCTGTTTTTT
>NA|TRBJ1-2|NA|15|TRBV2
CARTGSTATNYGYTF
TGTGCCAGAACTGGGAGCACAGCGACCAACTATGGCTACACCTTC
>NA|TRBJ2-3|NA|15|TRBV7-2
CASSLVQGSTDTQYF
TGTGCCAGCAGCTTAGTGCAGGGCTCCACAGATACGCAGTATTTT
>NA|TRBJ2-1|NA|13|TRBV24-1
CATSFGPYGEQFF
TGTGCCACCAGTTTTGGGCCTTACGGTGAGCAGTTCTTC